This TCR beta chain comes out of a study of OX40 agonist ivuxolimab in advanced cancers. Study-wide context: With ivuxolimab, an agonistic anti-OX40 (CD134) antibody, patients were treated. Dose-escalation patients suffered from hepatocellular carcinoma, melanoma, renal cell or head and neck cancer. Partial responses were observed in three patients, of whom one had hepatocellular carcinoma and two had cutaneous melanoma.

Clones were sequenced by immunoSEQ multiplex PCR, and TCRdb holds only the in-frame ones, with some missing. The sample consists of about 63,000 clones, roughly nine tenths of them appearing once. The CDR3 loop spans 16 amino acids. V shed 4 bases and J 1 base; nucleotides not matched to a gene: 3. Germline V lookup: CDR1 SEHNR, CDR2 FQNEAQ (reference sequence). The origin of this receptor is an adult with an advanced solid tumor such as melanoma, head and neck, liver or kidney cancer. The sequenced sample was CD4+ or CD8+ T cells sorted from blood, obtained in a trial of the OX40 agonist ivuxolimab. The rearrangement joins TRBV7-9 to TRBJ2-3; TRBD2 aligns across 12 bases. Here the CDR3 reads CASSSLAGGRTDTQYF. The CDR3, as DNA: TGTGCCAGCAGCTCACTAGCGGGAGGTCGCACAGATACGCAGTATTTT.